This TCR beta chain is drawn from a study of T cell responses to AZD1222 COVID-19 vaccine. Study-wide results and caveats: In a largely white British group with more females than males, clonal diversity was possibly underestimated. The study reported that nearly half of spike-specific TCRs target unmutated variant regions. Across spike, vaccine-associated CD4 TCRs were found, dominant at 160-218 and 743-854. The number of AZD1222 recipients seropositive at baseline was only five or six.

Profiled with immunoSEQ multiplex PCR; TCRdb holds only in-frame clones, not every one. This sample carries just over 90,000 clones, around 87% of them seen once, and the ten largest clones take roughly 2.7%. To note about this clone: Its matching antigen is unknown.

The source is an adult who received the AZD1222 COVID-19 vaccine. This sample comprised peripheral blood, obtained 28 days after the second AZD1222 dose.

In nucleotides, the CDR3 is TGTGCTAGTGGTTTGGTGAACACCGGGGAGCTGTTTTTT. It specifies CASGLVNTGELFF. The V call is TRBV12-5, the J call TRBJ2-2; no reliable D call. With 0 bases removed from V and 1 base from J, the gap between germline ends came to 0 bases. The CDR3 loop spans 13 amino acids. CDR1 is LGHNT and CDR2 is FRNRAP in the germline V gene.